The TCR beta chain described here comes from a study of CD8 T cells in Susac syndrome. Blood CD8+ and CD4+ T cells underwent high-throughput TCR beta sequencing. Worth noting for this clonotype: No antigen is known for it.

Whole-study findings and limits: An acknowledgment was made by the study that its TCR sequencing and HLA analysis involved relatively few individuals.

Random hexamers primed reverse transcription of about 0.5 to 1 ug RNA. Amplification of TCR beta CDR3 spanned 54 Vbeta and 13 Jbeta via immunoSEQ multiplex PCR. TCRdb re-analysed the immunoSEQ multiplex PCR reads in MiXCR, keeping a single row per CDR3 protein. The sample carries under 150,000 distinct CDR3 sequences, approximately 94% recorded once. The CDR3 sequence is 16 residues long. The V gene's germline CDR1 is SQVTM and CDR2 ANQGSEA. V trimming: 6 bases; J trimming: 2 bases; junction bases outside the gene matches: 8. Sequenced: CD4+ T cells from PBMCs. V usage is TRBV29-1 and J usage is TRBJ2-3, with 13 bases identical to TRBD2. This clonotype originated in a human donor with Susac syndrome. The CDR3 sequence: CSVLGGLAGTTDTQYF. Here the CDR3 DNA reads TGCAGCGTCTTGGGGGGACTAGCGGGGACCACAGATACGCAGTATTTT.